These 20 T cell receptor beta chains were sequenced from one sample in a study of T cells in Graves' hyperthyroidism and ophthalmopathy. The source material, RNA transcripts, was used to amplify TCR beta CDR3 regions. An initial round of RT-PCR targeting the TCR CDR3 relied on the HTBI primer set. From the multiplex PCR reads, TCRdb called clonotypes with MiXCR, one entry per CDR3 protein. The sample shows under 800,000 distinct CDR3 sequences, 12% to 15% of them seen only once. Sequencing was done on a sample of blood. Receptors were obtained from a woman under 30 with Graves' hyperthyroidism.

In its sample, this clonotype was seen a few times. In nucleotides, the CDR3 is TGTGCCATCAGTGAACGGGCAGGGGGCGGATTGGGCACTGAAGCTTTCTTT. Protein sequence: CAISERAGGGLGTEAFF. The chain employs TRBV10-3 and TRBJ1-1, with 8 positions matching TRBD1. Germline CDR1 is ENHRY and CDR2 is SYGVKD. Unmatched junction bases numbered 13, after V lost 3 bases and J lost 4 bases. The CDR3 sequence is 17 residues long.

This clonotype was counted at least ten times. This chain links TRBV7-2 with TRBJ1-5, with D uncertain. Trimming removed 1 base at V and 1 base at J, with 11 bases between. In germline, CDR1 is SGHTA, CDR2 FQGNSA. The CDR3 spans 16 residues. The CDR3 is CASSLEGGRSNQPQHF. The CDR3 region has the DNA TGTGCCAGCAGCTTAGAGGGCGGAAGGAGCAATCAGCCCCAGCATTTT.

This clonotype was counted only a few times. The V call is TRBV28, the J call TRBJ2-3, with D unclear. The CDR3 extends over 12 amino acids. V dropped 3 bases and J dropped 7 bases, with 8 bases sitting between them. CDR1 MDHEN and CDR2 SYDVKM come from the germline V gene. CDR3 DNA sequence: TGTGCCAGCAGTTTCCAGGCATATACGCAGTATTTT. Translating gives CASSFQAYTQYF.

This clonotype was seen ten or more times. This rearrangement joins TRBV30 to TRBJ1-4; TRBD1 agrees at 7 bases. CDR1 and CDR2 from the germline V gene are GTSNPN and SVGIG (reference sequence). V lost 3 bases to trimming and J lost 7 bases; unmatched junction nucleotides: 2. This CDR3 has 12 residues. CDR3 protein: CAWRTGREKLFF. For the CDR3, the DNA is TGTGCCTGGAGGACAGGGCGTGAAAAACTGTTTTTT.

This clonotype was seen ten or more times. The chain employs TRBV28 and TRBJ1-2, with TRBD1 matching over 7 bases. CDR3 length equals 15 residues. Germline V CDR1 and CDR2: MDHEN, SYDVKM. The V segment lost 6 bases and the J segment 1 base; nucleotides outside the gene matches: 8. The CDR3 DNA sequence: TGTGCCAGCAGCTTACCAACAGGGGTTAACTATGGCTACACCTTC. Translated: CASSLPTGVNYGYTF.

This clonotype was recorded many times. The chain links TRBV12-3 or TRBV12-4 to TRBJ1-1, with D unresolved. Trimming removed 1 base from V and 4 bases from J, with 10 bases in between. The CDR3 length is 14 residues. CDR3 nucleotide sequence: TGTGCCAGCAGTTTAGGGGGTAGGGTCACTGAAGCTTTCTTT. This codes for CASSLGGRVTEAFF.

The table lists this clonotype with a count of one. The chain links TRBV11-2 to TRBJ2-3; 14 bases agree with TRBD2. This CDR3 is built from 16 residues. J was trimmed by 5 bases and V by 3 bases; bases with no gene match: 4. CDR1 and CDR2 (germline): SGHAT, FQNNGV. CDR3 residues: CASSLTSGRGVDTQYF. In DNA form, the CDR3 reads TGTGCCAGCAGCTTGACTAGCGGGAGGGGCGTAGATACGCAGTATTTT. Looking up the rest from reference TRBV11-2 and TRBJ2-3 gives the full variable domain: EAGVAQSPRYKIIEKRQSVAFWCNPISGHATLYWYQQILGQGPKLLIQFQNNGVVDDSQLPKDRFSAERLKGVDSTLKIQPAKLEDSAVYLCASSLTSGRGVDTQYFGPGTRLTVL.

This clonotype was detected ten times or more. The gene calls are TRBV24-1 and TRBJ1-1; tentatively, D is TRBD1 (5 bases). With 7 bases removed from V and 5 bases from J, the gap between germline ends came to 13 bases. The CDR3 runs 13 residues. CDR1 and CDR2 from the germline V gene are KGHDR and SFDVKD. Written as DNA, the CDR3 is TGTGCCACCAGGGGCTCTGGGGGGACTGAAGCTTTCTTT. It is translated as CATRGSGGTEAFF.

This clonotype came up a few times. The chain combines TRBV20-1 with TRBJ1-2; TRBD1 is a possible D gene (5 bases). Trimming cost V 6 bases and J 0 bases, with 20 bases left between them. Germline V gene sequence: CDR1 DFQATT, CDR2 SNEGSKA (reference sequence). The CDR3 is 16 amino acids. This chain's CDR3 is CSASNLGDRSNYGYTF. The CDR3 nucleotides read TGCAGTGCCAGCAATCTGGGGGATCGCTCTAACTATGGCTACACCTTC.

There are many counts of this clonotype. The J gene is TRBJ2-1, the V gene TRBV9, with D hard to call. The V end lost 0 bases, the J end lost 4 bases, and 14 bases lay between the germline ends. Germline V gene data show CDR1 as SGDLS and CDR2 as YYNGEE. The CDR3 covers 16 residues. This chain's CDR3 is CASSVGVSSVYNEQFF. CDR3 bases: TGTGCCAGCAGCGTAGGGGTCAGCTCGGTATACAATGAGCAGTTCTTC.

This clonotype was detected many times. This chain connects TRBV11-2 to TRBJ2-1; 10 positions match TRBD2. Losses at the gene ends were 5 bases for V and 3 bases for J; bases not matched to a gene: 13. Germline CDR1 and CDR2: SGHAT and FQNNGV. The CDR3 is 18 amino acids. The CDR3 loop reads CASSRNTGASGSYNEQFF. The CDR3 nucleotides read TGTGCCAGCAGCCGAAACACCGGGGCTAGCGGGAGCTACAATGAGCAGTTCTTC.

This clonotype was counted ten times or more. This chain's CDR3 is CASSDPPASGRLWVQYF. CDR3 nucleotides: TGTGCCAGCAGTGATCCTCCCGCTAGCGGGAGGCTCTGGGTGCAGTACTTC. J is TRBJ2-7 and V is TRBV2, with 11 bases matching TRBD2. Germline V lookup: CDR1 SNHLY, CDR2 FYNNEI. J lost 9 bases, V lost 3 bases, and 16 bases had no gene match. The CDR3 is 17 amino acids.

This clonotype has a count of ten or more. The chain's CDR3 is CAWSANSGYGSYEQYF. Here the CDR3 DNA reads TGTGCCTGGAGTGCCAATAGCGGGTATGGCTCCTACGAGCAGTACTTC. The rearrangement links TRBV30 to TRBJ2-7, with 7 bases that match TRBD2. This CDR3 is 16 amino acids long. The germline gives CDR1 GTSNPN, CDR2 SVGIG (reference sequence). V lost 1 base, J lost 0 bases, and 9 bases stayed unmatched.

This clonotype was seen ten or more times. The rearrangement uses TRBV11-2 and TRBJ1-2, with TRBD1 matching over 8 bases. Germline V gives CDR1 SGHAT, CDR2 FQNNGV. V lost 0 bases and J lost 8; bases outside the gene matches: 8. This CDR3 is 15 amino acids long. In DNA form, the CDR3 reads TGTGCCAGCAGCTTAGATCCAGGGGGCGCGTCGGGCTACACCTTC. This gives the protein CASSLDPGGASGYTF.

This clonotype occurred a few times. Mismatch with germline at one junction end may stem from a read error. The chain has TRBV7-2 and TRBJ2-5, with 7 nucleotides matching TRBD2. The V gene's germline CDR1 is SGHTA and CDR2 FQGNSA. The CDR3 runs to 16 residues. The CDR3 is CVSSPGRGRIPETQYF. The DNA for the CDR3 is TGTGTCAGCAGCCCCGGGCGGGGGAGAATCCCAGAGACCCAGTACTTC.

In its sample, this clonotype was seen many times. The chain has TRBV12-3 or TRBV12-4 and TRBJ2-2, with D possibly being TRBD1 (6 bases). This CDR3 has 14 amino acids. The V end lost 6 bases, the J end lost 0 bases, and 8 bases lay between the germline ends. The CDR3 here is CASRGQTNTGELFF. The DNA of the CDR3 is TGTGCCAGCAGAGGACAGACGAACACCGGGGAGCTGTTTTTT.

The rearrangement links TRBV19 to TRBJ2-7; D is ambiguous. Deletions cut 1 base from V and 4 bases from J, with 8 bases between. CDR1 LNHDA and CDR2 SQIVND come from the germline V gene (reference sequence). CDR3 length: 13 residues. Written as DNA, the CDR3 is TGTGCCAGTAGTATAGTATACGGGTACGAGCAGTACTTC. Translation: CASSIVYGYEQYF.

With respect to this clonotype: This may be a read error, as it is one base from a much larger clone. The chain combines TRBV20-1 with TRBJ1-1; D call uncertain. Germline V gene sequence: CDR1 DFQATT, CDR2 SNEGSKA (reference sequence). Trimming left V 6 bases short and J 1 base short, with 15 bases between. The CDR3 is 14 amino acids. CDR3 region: CSARNGRTNTEAFF. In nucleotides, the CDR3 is TGCAGTGCCAGGAATGGGCGGACGAACACTGAAGCTTTCTTT.

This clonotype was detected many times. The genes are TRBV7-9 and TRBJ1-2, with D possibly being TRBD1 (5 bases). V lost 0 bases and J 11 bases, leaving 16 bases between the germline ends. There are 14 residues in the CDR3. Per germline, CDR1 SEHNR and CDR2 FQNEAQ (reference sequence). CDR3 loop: CASSLAGTAAFYTF. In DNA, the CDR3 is TGTGCCAGCAGCTTAGCCGGGACGGCTGCCTTTTACACCTTC.

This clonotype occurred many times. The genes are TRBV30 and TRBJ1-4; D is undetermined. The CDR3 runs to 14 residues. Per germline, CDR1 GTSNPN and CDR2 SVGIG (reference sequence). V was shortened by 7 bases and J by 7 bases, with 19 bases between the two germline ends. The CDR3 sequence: CASKSQLRREKLFF. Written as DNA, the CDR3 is TGTGCCTCGAAGTCCCAGCTGAGGCGTGAAAAACTGTTTTTT.